The T cell receptor beta chain under discussion was sequenced for a study of T cells after yellow fever vaccination. Study in general: SMART-Seq v4 Ultra Low Input handled preparation of low-cell-number fractions.

This CDR3 is 17 amino acids long. The V gene end was trimmed by 4 bases and the J gene end by 2 bases; junction bases not matched to a gene: 11. The germline CDR1 and CDR2 sequences are LNHDA and SQIVND (reference sequence). This clonotype was detected only a few times. Its target is unknown. Study results and caveats: Post-booster repertoires contained most primary-vaccination clones again (about 95% CD4, about 90% CD8). The CD4 compartment and the CD8 compartment contained a small share of clonotypes in common.

Researchers made TCR cDNA using 5'RACE template switching, and this step added a universal primer site and UMIs. In TCRdb, the 5' RACE reads were re-called with MiXCR into one record per CDR3 protein. In the table there are roughly 310,000 distinct CDR3 sequences, more than 8.5% of which are singletons. The rearrangement uses TRBV19 and TRBJ2-1, with 7 bases fitting TRBD1. The receptor was derived from a man younger than 35 who received the YFV17D yellow fever vaccine. The sequencing here drew on PBMCs, taken on the day of the first yellow fever vaccination. The CDR3 spells CASSTLRGQRTYNEQFF. The CDR3 DNA reads TGTGCCAGTAGTACGTTACGGGGACAGCGAACCTACAATGAGCAGTTCTTC.